This entry is about one T cell receptor (beta chain). The data belong to a study of T cell changes during pregnancy in multiple sclerosis. This table comes from immunoSEQ multiplex PCR, and its TCRdb copy is limited to in-frame clones, with some not included. The table records around 58,000 clones, roughly 90% of them present only once. The germline V gene encodes CDR1 MNHEY and CDR2 SMNVEV (reference sequence). Trimming at V came to 6 bases and at J to 4 bases, leaving 7 bases not matched to a gene. The CDR3 spans 14 residues. Sequenced here: peripheral blood, sampled before pregnancy. The V gene is TRBV27, the J gene TRBJ2-7; 9 bases agree with TRBD1. This receptor was taken from a female donor with multiple sclerosis, enrolled in a pregnancy study. CDR3 sequence (DNA): TGTGCCAGCAGCCCCGGGACAGGGATGTACGAGCAGTACTTC. Translation: CASSPGTGMYEQYF.